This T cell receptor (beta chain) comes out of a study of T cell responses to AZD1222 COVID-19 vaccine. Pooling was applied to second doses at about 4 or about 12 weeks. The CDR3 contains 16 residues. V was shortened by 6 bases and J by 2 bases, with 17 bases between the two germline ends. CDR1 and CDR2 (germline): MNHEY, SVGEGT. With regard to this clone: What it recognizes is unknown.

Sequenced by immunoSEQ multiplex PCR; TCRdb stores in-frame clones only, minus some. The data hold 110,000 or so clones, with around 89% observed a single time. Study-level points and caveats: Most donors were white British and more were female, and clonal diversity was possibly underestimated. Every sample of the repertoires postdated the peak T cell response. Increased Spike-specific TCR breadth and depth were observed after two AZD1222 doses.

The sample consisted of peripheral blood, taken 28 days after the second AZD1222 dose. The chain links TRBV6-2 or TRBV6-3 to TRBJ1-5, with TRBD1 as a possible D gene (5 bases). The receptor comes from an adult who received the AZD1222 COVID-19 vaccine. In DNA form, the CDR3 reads TGTGCCAGCAGCCCGAGGGGTTCGGCAGGCAATCAGCCCCAGCATTTT. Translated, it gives CASSPRGSAGNQPQHF.